These 2 T cell receptor beta chains were all obtained from the same sample, sequenced in a study of cytomegalovirus exposure and HLA in healthy donors. Measured with immunoSEQ multiplex PCR; TCRdb has only the in-frame clones, and not every one. Here the sample spans 300,000 to 450,000 clones, 80% to 90% being singletons. Sample: PBMCs. The receptor set was obtained from a woman aged 18 to 35 in good health and CMV-seronegative.

This rearrangement joins TRBV6-1 to TRBJ2-7; TRBD1 aligns across 7 bases. After removal of 5 bases from V and 1 base from J, the junction contained 2 bases not matched to a gene. Germline CDR1 is MNHNS and CDR2 is SASEGT. The CDR3 is made up of 13 amino acids. The CDR3 protein is CASSRQGSYEQYF. For the CDR3, the DNA is TGTGCCAGCAGTAGACAGGGATCCTACGAGCAGTACTTC.

This chain joins TRBV2 and TRBJ2-1, with D uncertain. The CDR3 loop spans 14 amino acids. V lost 6 bases, J lost 0 bases, and 9 bases lay in between. The V gene's germline CDR1 is SNHLY and CDR2 FYNNEI. The CDR3 nucleotides are TGTGCCAGCAGGGTGCGGAGCTCCTACAATGAGCAGTTCTTC. Encoded protein: CASRVRSSYNEQFF.